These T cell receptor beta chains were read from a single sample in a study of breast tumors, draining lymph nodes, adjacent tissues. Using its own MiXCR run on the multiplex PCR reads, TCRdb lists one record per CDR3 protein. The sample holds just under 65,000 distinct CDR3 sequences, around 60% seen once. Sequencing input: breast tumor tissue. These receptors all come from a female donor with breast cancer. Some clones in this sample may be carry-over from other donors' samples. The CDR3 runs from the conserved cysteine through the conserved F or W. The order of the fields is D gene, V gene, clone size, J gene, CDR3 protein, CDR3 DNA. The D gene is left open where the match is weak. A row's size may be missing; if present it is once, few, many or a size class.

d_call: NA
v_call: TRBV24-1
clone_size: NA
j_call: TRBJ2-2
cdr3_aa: CATAPRGVTGELFF
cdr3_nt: TGTGCCACCGCGCCCAGAGGCGTCACCGGGGAGCTGTTTTTT

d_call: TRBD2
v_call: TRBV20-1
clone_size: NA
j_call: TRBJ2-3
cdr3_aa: CSARLAGGRITDTQYF
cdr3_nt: TGCAGTGCTAGACTAGCGGGGGGCCGAATCACAGATACGCAGTATTTT

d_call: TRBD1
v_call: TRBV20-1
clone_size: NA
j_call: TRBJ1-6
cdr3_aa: CSARAGTGPSPLHF
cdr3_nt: TGCAGTGCTAGAGCCGGGACAGGGCCCTCACCCCTCCACTTT

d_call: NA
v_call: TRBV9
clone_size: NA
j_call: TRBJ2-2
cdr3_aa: CASSSLGTGELFF
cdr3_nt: TGTGCCAGCAGCTCCCTAGGAACCGGGGAGCTGTTTTTT

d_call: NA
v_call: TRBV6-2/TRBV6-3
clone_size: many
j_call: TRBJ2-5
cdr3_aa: CASSYSTRETQYF
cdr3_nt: TGTGCCAGCAGTTACTCGACCCGGGAGACCCAGTACTTC

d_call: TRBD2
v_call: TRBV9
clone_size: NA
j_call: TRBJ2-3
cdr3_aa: CASSATPSGGGWDTQYF
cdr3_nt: TGTGCCAGCAGCGCTACTCCTAGCGGGGGAGGGTGGGATACGCAGTATTTT

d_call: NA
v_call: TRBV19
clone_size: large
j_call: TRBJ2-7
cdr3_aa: CASSLLDRILEQYF
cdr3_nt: TGTGCCAGTAGTTTACTCGACAGGATACTTGAGCAGTACTTC

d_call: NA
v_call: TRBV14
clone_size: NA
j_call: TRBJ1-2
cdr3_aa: CASSLGWGGYTF
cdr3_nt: TGTGCCAGCAGCCTGGGGTGGGGTGGCTACACCTTC

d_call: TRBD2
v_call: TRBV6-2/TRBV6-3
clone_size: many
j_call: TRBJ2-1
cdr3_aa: CASSHLAGGGDYNEQFF
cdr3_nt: TGTGCCAGCAGTCACCTAGCGGGGGGGGGAGACTACAATGAGCAGTTCTTC

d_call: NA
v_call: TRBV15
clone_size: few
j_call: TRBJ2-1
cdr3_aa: CATSRGGATGYNEQFF
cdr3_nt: TGTGCCACCAGCAGAGGGGGGGCGACAGGATACAATGAGCAGTTCTTC

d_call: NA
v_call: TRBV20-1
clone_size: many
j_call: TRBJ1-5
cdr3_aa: CSAHTGTNQPQHF
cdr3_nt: TGCAGTGCTCACACCGGGACCAATCAGCCCCAGCATTTT

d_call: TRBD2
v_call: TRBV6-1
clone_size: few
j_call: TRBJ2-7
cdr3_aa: CASSELAGRSYEQYF
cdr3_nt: TGTGCCAGCAGTGAACTAGCGGGACGCTCCTACGAGCAGTACTTC

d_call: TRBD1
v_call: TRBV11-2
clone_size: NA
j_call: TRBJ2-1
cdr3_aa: CASSLGGQGSYNEQFF
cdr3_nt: TGTGCCAGCAGCTTAGGGGGACAGGGATCCTACAATGAGCAGTTCTTC

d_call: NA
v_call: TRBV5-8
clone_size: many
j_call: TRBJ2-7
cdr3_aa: CASSLGGPDYEQYF
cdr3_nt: TGTGCCAGCAGCTTGGGGGGGCCGGACTACGAGCAGTACTTC

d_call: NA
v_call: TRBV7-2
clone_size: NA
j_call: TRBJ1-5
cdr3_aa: CASSSGTAREPQHF
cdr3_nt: TGTGCCAGCAGCTCAGGGACTGCCCGAGAGCCCCAGCATTTT

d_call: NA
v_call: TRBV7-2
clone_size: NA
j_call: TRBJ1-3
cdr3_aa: CASSLAGPGNTIYF
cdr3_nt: TGTGCCAGCAGCTTAGCAGGCCCCGGAAACACCATATATTTT

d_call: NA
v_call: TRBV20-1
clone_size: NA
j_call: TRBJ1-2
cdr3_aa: CSWTDANYGYTF
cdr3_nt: TGCTCTTGGACCGATGCTAACTATGGCTACACCTTC

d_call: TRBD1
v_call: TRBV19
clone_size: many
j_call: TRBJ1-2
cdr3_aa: CASSILGQGNYGYTF
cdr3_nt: TGTGCCAGTAGTATTTTGGGACAGGGGAACTATGGCTACACCTTC

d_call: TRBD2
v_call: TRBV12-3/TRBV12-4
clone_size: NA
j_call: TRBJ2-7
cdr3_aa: CASSLGTSAYEQYF
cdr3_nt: TGTGCCAGCAGTTTAGGGACTAGCGCCTACGAGCAGTACTTC

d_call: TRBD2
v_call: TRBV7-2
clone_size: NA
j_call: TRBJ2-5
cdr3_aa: CASSLTSGLQETQYF
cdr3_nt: TGTGCCAGCAGCTTGACTAGCGGGTTGCAAGAGACCCAGTACTTC

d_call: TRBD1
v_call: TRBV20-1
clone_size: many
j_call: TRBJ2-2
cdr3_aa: CSASLTGVDTGELFF
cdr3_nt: TGCAGTGCTAGCCTTACAGGGGTAGACACCGGGGAGCTGTTTTTT

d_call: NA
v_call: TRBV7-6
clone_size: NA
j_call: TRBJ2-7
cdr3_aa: CASSLAGGEQYFNEQYF
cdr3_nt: NA